This TCR beta chain comes out of a study of CD8 T cells in ankylosing spondylitis. V was pared by 0 bases and J by 7 bases, with 9 bases between. CDR3 length: 13 residues. CDR1 is SGHAT and CDR2 is FQNNGV in the germline V gene. This clonotype appeared a single time. In TCRdb, the 5' RACE reads were re-called with MiXCR into one record per CDR3 protein. The sample has around 210,000 distinct CDR3 sequences, 8% to 10% seen once; the top ten hold 4.8%. The origin of this receptor is a female donor with ankylosing spondylitis or in good health (not recorded which). Source material: blood, either unsorted or a sorted T cell fraction (not recorded which). This rearrangement joins TRBV11-2 to TRBJ2-5; possible D gene TRBD2, 5 bases. CDR3 protein: CASSLDLAGTQYF. The CDR3 DNA is TGTGCCAGCAGCTTAGATCTCGCGGGGACCCAGTACTTC.